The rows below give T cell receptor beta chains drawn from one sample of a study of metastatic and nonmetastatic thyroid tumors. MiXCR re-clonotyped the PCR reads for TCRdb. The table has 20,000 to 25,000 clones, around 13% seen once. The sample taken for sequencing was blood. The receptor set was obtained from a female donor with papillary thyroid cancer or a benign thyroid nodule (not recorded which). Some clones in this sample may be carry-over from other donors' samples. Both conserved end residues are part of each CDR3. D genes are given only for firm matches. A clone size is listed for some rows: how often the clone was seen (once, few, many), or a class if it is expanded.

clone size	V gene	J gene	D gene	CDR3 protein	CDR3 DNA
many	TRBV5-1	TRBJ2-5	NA	CASSLMAGAQETQYF	TGCGCCAGCAGCTTGATGGCAGGGGCGCAAGAGACCCAGTACTTC
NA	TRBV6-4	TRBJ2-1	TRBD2	CASTNGTSGSDEQFF	TGTGCCAGCACTAACGGGACTAGCGGGAGTGATGAGCAGTTCTTC
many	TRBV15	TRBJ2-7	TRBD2	CATSRPTLAGGNEQYF	TGTGCCACCAGCAGACCCACACTTGCGGGGGGCAACGAGCAGTACTTC
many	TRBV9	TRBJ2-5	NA	CASSYLDAQETQYF	TGTGCCAGCAGTTACCTAGACGCTCAAGAGACCCAGTACTTC
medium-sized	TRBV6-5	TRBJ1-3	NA	CASSYSYISGNTIYF	TGTGCCAGCAGTTACTCATACATCTCTGGAAACACCATATATTTT
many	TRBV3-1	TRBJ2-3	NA	CASSPGTGFSTDTQYF	TGTGCCAGCAGCCCCGGTACGGGGTTCAGCACAGATACGCAGTATTTT
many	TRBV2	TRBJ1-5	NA	CASNGGDQPQHF	TGTGCCAGCAATGGAGGGGATCAGCCCCAGCATTTT
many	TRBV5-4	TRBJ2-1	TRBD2	CASSLSGRLDNEQFF	TGTGCCAGCAGTCTTAGCGGGAGGTTGGACAATGAGCAGTTCTTC
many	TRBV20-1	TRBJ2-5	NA	CSAHGTYQETQYF	TGCAGTGCGCACGGGACTTACCAAGAGACCCAGTACTTC
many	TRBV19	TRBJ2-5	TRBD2	CATLKPGLEETQYF	TGTGCCACCTTAAAACCGGGACTAGAGGAGACCCAGTACTTC
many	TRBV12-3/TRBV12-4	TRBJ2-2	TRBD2	CASSPLLAGGSGELFF	TGTGCCAGCAGTCCGTTGCTAGCGGGAGGGTCCGGGGAGCTGTTTTTT
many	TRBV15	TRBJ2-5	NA	CATSRDPPPATQYF	TGTGCCACCAGCAGAGATCCCCCCCCGGCCACCCAGTACTTC
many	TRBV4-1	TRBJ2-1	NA	CASSQDMGYEQFF	TGCGCCAGCAGCCAAGATATGGGTTATGAGCAGTTCTTC
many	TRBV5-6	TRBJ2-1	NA	CASSSETANNEQFF	TGTGCCAGCAGCTCCGAGACAGCCAACAATGAGCAGTTCTTC
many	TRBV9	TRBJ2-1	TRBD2	CASSVGGGSYNEQFF	TGTGCCAGCAGCGTAGGGGGGGGCTCCTACAATGAGCAGTTCTTC
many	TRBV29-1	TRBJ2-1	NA	CSVTDSSKYEQFF	TGCAGCGTTACCGACAGCTCCAAGTATGAGCAGTTCTTC
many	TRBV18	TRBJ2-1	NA	CASSPTGSWETHEQFF	TGTGCCAGCTCACCAACCGGGTCGTGGGAGACACATGAGCAGTTCTTC
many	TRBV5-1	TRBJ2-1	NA	CASSLGDSGNEQFF	TGCGCCAGCAGCTTGGGTGATAGCGGAAATGAGCAGTTCTTC
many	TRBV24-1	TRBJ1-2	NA	CATSDFGYSYGYTF	TGTGCCACCAGTGATTTTGGGTATAGCTATGGCTACACCTTC
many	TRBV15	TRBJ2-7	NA	CATGSRSSYEQYF	TGTGCCACCGGCAGTCGTTCGTCCTACGAGCAGTACTTC
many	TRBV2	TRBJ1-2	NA	CASLGDNYGYTF	TGTGCCAGCCTGGGGGACAACTATGGCTACACCTTC
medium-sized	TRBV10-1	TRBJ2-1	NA	CASSDGNEQFF	TGCGCCAGCAGTGACGGCAATGAGCAGTTCTTC
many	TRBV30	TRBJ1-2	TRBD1	CAWSYNRGNYGYTF	TGTGCCTGGAGCTATAACAGGGGGAATTATGGCTACACCTTC
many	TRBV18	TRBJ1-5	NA	CASSNQRGREGNQPQHF	TGTGCCAGCTCGAACCAGAGGGGCAGGGAGGGCAATCAGCCCCAGCATTTT
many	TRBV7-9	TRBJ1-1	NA	CASSFPNTEAFF	TGTGCCAGCAGCTTCCCCAACACTGAAGCTTTCTTT
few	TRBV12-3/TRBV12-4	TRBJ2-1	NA	CASRGGTSNEQFF	TGTGCCAGCAGGGGGGGGACATCCAATGAGCAGTTCTTC
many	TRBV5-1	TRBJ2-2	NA	CASSLTQQVMAGELFF	TGCGCCAGCAGCTTAACACAACAGGTCATGGCCGGGGAGCTGTTTTTT
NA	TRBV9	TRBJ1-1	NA	CASRLGVTEAFF	TGTGCCAGCAGACTAGGGGTTACTGAAGCTTTCTTT
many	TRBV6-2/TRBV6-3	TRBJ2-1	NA	CASKRSATQNEQFF	TGTGCCAGCAAGCGGAGCGCTACCCAGAATGAGCAGTTCTTC
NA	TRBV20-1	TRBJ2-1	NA	CSARDGVGNEQFF	TGCAGTGCTAGAGATGGGGTAGGGAATGAGCAGTTCTTC
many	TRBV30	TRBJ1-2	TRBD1	CAWSARQGLGYTF	TGTGCCTGGAGTGCGAGACAGGGTCTAGGCTACACCTTC
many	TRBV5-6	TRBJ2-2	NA	CASSLGLGLGTGELFF	TGTGCCAGCAGCTTGGGGCTGGGCTTGGGGACCGGGGAGCTGTTTTTT
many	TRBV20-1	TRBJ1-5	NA	CSAGEEGNQPQHF	TGCAGTGCTGGCGAAGAGGGCAATCAGCCCCAGCATTTT
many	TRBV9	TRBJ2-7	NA	CASSVALGGFNEQYF	TGTGCCAGCAGCGTAGCTCTGGGGGGCTTCAACGAGCAGTACTTC
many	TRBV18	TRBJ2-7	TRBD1	CASSPGQGAYEQYF	TGTGCCAGCTCACCGGGACAGGGGGCCTACGAGCAGTACTTC
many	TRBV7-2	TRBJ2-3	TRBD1	CASSPFGGTGDTQYF	TGTGCCAGCAGCCCCTTCGGCGGGACAGGAGATACGCAGTATTTT
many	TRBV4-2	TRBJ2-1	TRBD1	CASSPSRDSNEQFF	TGTGCCAGCAGCCCCAGCCGGGACAGTAATGAGCAGTTCTTC
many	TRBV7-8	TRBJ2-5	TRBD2	CASSPGLAGETQYF	TGTGCCAGCAGCCCGGGACTAGCGGGAGAGACCCAGTACTTC
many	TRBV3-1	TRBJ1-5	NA	CASSQDLSQPQHF	TGTGCCAGCAGCCAGGACCTTTCTCAGCCCCAGCATTTT
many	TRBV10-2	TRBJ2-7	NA	CASSRQVGYEQYF	TGCGCCAGCAGTCGTCAGGTTGGCTACGAGCAGTACTTC
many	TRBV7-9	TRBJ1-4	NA	CASSSGTSVPEKLFF	TGTGCCAGCAGCTCCGGGACATCCGTTCCTGAAAAACTGTTTTTT
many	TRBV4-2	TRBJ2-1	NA	CASSQVGKYNEQFF	TGTGCCAGCAGCCAAGTAGGCAAGTACAATGAGCAGTTCTTC
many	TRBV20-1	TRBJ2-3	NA	CSARISTDTQYF	TGCAGTGCTAGAATTTCAACAGATACGCAGTATTTT
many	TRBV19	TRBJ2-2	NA	CASSIGQIGELFF	TGTGCCAGTAGTATTGGGCAAATCGGGGAGCTGTTTTTT
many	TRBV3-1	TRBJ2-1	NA	CASSQEGDYNEQFF	TGTGCCAGCAGCCAAGAGGGCGACTACAATGAGCAGTTCTTC
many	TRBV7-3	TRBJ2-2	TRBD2	CASSLTGLTNTGELFF	TGTGCCAGCAGCTTAACGGGACTAACTAACACCGGGGAGCTGTTTTTT
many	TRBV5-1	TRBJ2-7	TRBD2	CASSDSGLALSYEQYF	TGCGCCAGCAGCGATTCCGGACTAGCGCTATCCTACGAGCAGTACTTC
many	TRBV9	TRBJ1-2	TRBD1	CASSSGWGGQGSYGYTF	TGTGCCAGCAGCTCGGGTTGGGGGGGACAGGGGTCTTATGGCTACACCTTC
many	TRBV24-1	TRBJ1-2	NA	CATSGTDSYGYTF	TGTGCCACCAGCGGGACGGACTCCTATGGCTACACCTTC
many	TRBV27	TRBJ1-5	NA	CASSSAGIGQPQHF	TGTGCCAGCAGCTCGGCTGGGATAGGTCAGCCCCAGCATTTT